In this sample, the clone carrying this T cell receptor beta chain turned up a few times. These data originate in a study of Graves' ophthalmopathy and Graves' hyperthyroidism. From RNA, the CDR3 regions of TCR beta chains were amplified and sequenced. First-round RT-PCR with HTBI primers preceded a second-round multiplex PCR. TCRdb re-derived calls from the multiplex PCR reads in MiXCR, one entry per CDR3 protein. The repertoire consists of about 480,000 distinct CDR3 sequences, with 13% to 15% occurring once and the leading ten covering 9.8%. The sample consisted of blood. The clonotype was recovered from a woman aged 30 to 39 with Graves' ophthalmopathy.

As DNA, the CDR3 is TGTGCCAGCAGCTTTAAGATGGGGTTTTGGCCAGGCGAGCAGTACTTC. Amino acids: CASSFKMGFWPGEQYF. The chain is built from TRBV13 and TRBJ2-7; D not certain. V was trimmed by 3 bases and J by 6 bases, leaving 21 bases between them. The germline V gene encodes CDR1 PRHDT and CDR2 FYEKMQ (reference sequence). CDR3 length: 16 amino acids.